This is a list of T cell receptor beta chains from one sample in a study of blood T cell repertoires in COVID-19. Clones were read by immunoSEQ multiplex PCR, and TCRdb kept only the in-frame ones, dropping some. The table lists over 250,000 clones, 80% to 90% of them singletons. The specimen was peripheral blood. The receptors shown here come from a woman in her 70s with acute or convalescent COVID-19. CDR3s include the opening cysteine and the closing phenylalanine or tryptophan. Fields, in order: V gene, J gene, D gene, clone size, CDR3 protein, CDR3 DNA. A D gene is named only where the DNA matches it firmly. Expanded clones are given a class, and other clones once, few, many or no size at all.

>TRBV3-1/TRBV3-2|TRBJ1-6|-|-
CASSPGGEPLHF
TGTGCCAGCAGCCCCGGAGGGGAACCCCTCCACTTT
>TRBV6-5|TRBJ1-1|-|-
CASSYSGAGMNTEAFF
TGTGCCAGCAGTTACTCGGGGGCGGGCATGAACACTGAAGCTTTCTTT
>TRBV7-3|TRBJ2-5|-|-
CASSPTGGPGETQYF
TGTGCCAGCAGCCCCACCGGGGGGCCAGGAGAGACCCAGTACTTC
>TRBV3-1/TRBV3-2|TRBJ1-1|-|-
CASSSGSGAFF
TGTGCCAGCAGCTCCGGATCAGGGGCTTTCTTT
>TRBV3-1/TRBV3-2|TRBJ1-2|-|once
CASSQDWDGRGYTF
TGTGCCAGCAGCCAAGATTGGGACGGGAGGGGCTACACCTTC
>TRBV9|TRBJ1-2|-|-
CASSVRRMALPGGYGYTF
TGTGCCAGCAGCGTACGAAGGATGGCTCTACCCGGGGGCTATGGCTACACCTTC
>TRBV5-6|TRBJ1-4|-|-
CASSLGRSEKLFF
TGTGCCAGCAGCTTGGGCAGATCTGAAAAACTGTTTTTT
>TRBV28|TRBJ1-5|-|-
CAASGGSIQPQHF
TGTGCCGCGTCGGGGGGGTCGATTCAGCCCCAGCATTTT
>TRBV7-8|TRBJ1-6|-|-
CASSLARGDSPLHF
TGTGCCAGCAGCTTAGCGCGGGGTGATTCACCCCTCCACTTT
>TRBV3-1/TRBV3-2|TRBJ1-3|-|-
CASSQRRDSGNTIYF
TGTGCCAGCAGCCAACGAAGGGACTCGGGTAACACCATATATTTT
>TRBV24-1|TRBJ1-2|TRBD1|-
CATSDPGQGGFGYTF
TGTGCCACCAGTGACCCGGGACAGGGGGGGTTTGGCTACACCTTC
>TRBV11-3|TRBJ2-7|-|-
CASSNRGGGVYF
TGTGCCAGCAGTAATAGAGGGGGGGGAGTGTACTTC
>TRBV19|TRBJ1-4|-|-
CASSILGHRKTNEKLFF
TGTGCCAGTAGTATATTGGGACACAGGAAGACCAATGAAAAACTGTTTTTT
>TRBV21-1|TRBJ1-1|-|-
CASSTKDRRCAEAFF
TGTGCCAGCAGCACTAAGGACAGGAGGTGCGCTGAAGCTTTCTTT
>TRBV7-6|TRBJ2-3|-|-
CASSSQGRTQYF
TGTGCCAGCAGCTCACAGGGGAGGACGCAGTATTTT
>TRBV7-8|TRBJ1-2|-|-
CASSLTTGFSGYTF
TGTGCCAGCAGCCTAACAACAGGCTTTTCCGGCTACACCTTC
>TRBV5-1|TRBJ2-1|TRBD2|-
CASTLSLGLAGSNEQFF
TGCGCCAGCACCCTCTCACTCGGACTAGCGGGGAGCAATGAGCAGTTCTTC
>TRBV5-4|TRBJ1-1|-|once
CASSWRRGRNTEAFF
TGTGCCAGCAGCTGGCGAAGGGGGAGGAACACTGAAGCTTTCTTT
>TRBV9|TRBJ1-6|-|few
CASSEGGNSPLHF
TGTGCCAGCAGCGAGGGGGGGAATTCACCCCTCCACTTT
>TRBV10-2|TRBJ1-3|-|-
CASSEGAVISGNTIYF
TGCGCCAGCAGTGAGGGGGCTGTCATCTCTGGAAACACCATATATTTT
>TRBV2|TRBJ1-2|-|-
CASSDGYYGYTF
TGTGCCAGCAGTGACGGGTACTATGGCTACACCTTC
>TRBV2|TRBJ1-2|-|-
CASSERGAGYGYTF
TGTGCCAGCAGTGAGCGGGGGGCTGGTTATGGCTACACCTTC
>TRBV6-5|TRBJ2-7|TRBD1|-
CATRRQGFGEQYF
TGTGCCACAAGGCGACAGGGGTTCGGGGAGCAGTACTTC
>TRBV4-1|TRBJ2-7|-|-
CASSQPRSRIHEQYF
TGCGCCAGCAGCCAACCTAGGTCGAGGATCCACGAGCAGTACTTC
>TRBV3-1/TRBV3-2|TRBJ2-2|TRBD2|few
CASSPRTSHNTGELFF
TGTGCCAGCAGCCCACGGACTAGCCATAACACCGGGGAGCTGTTTTTT
>TRBV27|TRBJ2-7|-|-
CASARGAEYEQYF
TGTGCCAGCGCCCGGGGGGCTGAATACGAGCAGTACTTC
>TRBV7-9|TRBJ2-6|-|-
CASSLGTIPSGANVLTF
TGTGCCAGCAGCCTCGGAACTATTCCCTCTGGGGCCAACGTCCTGACTTTC
>TRBV3-1/TRBV3-2|TRBJ1-6|-|few
CASSQGAWGRLDSPLHF
TGTGCCAGCAGCCAAGGGGCCTGGGGGCGTTTGGATTCACCCCTCCACTTT
>TRBV10-3|TRBJ2-1|-|-
CAISEGTHQFF
TGTGCCATCAGTGAGGGGACACACCAGTTCTTC
>TRBV4-1|TRBJ1-2|TRBD1|-
CASSQRDRDDYGYTF
TGCGCCAGCAGCCAGAGGGACAGGGACGACTATGGCTACACCTTC
>TRBV19|TRBJ2-2|TRBD1|once
CASSIIGTANTGELFF
TGTGCCAGTAGTATAATAGGGACAGCTAACACCGGGGAGCTGTTTTTT
>TRBV7-2|TRBJ2-2|TRBD2|-
CASSIGGANTGELFF
TGTGCCAGCAGCATCGGGGGGGCCAACACCGGGGAGCTGTTTTTT
>TRBV30|TRBJ1-1|TRBD1|-
CAWSPTGVNTEAFF
TGTGCCTGGAGTCCGACAGGGGTGAACACTGAAGCTTTCTTT
>TRBV6-6|TRBJ2-5|TRBD2|-
CASRPLAGALVTQYF
TGTGCCAGCAGACCCCTAGCGGGGGCTTTGGTGACCCAGTACTTC
>TRBV6-1|TRBJ1-5|-|-
CASSESLNSNQPQHF
TGTGCCAGCAGTGAATCCCTTAATAGCAATCAGCCCCAGCATTTT
>TRBV11-1|TRBJ2-5|-|-
CASSYSTGETQYF
TGTGCCAGCAGCTATTCGACGGGGGAGACCCAGTACTTC
>TRBV28|TRBJ2-6|-|-
CASRTQGTGANVLTF
TGTGCCAGCAGGACACAGGGTACTGGGGCCAACGTCCTGACTTTC
>TRBV3-1/TRBV3-2|TRBJ1-5|-|-
CASSQDSGENQPQHF
TGTGCCAGCAGCCAAGACAGCGGGGAGAATCAGCCCCAGCATTTT
>TRBV3-1/TRBV3-2|TRBJ2-5|-|-
CASTLRGGQETQYF
TGTGCCAGCACCCTTCGAGGGGGCCAAGAGACCCAGTACTTC
>TRBV29-1|TRBJ2-6|-|-
CSVAPGSSGANVLTF
TGCAGCGTTGCCCCGGGTAGCTCTGGGGCCAACGTCCTGACTTTC
>TRBV7-9|TRBJ2-3|TRBD1|-
CASSLNRGTDTQYF
TGTGCCAGCAGCTTAAACAGGGGAACAGATACGCAGTATTTT